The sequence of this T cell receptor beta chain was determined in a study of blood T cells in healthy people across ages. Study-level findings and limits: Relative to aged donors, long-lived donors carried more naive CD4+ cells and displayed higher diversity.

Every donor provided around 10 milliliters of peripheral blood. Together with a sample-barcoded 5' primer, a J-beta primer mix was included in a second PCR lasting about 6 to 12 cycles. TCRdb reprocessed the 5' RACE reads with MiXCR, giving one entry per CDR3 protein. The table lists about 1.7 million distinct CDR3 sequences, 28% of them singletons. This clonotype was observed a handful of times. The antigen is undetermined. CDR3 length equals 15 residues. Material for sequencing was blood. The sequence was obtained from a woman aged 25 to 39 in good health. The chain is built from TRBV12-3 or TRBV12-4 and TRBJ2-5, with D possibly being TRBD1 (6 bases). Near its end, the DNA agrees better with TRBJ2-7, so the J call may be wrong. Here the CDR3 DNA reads TGTGCCAGCAGTTTAGTGGGGACAAAAAACTACGAGCAGTACTTC. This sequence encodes CASSLVGTKNYEQYF.